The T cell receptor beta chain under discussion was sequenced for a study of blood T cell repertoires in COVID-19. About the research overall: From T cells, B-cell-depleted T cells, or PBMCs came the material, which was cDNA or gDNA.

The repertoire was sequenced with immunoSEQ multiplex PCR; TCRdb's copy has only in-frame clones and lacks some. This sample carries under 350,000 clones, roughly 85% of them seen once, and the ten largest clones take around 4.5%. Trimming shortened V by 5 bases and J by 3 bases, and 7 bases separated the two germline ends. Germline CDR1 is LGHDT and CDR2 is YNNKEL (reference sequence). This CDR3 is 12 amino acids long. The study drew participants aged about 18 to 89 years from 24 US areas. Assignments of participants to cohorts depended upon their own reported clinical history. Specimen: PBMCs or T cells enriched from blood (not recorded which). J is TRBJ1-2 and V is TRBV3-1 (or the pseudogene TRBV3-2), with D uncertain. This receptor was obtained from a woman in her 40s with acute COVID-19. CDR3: CASSTRDYGYTF. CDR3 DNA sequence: TGTGCCAGCAGCACTCGGGACTATGGCTACACCTTC.